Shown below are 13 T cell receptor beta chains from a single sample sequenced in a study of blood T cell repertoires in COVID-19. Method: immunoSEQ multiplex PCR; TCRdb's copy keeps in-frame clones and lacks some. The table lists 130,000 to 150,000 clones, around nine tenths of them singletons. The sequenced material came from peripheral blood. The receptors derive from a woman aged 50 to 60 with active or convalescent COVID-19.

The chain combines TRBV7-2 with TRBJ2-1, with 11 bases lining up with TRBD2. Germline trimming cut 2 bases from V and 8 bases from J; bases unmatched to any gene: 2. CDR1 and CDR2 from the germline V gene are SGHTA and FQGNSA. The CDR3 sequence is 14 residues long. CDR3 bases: TGTGCCAGCAGCTTAACTAGCGGGAGAGATGAGCAGTTCTTC. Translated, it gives CASSLTSGRDEQFF.

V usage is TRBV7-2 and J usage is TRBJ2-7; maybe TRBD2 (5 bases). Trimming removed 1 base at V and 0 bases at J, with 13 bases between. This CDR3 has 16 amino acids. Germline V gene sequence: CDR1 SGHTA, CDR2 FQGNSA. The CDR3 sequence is CASSLVPGVHSYEQYF. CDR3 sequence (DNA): TGTGCCAGCAGCTTAGTCCCCGGGGTCCACTCCTACGAGCAGTACTTC. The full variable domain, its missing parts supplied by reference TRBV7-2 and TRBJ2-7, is GAGVSQSPSNKVTEKGKDVELRCDPISGHTALYWYRQSLGQGLEFLIYFQGNSAPDKSGLPSDRFSAERTGGSVSTLTIQRTQQEDSAVYLCASSLVPGVHSYEQYFGPGTRLTVT.

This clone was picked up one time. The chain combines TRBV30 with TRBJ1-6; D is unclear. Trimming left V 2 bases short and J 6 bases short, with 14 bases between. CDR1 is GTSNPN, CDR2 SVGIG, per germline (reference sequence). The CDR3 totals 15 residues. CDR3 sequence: CAWSYRPGFNSPLHF. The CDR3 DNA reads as TGTGCCTGGAGTTATCGCCCAGGATTTAATTCACCCCTCCACTTT.

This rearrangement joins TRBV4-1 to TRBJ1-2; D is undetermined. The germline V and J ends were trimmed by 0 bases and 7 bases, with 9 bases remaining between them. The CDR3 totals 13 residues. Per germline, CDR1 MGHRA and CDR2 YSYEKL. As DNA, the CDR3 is TGCGCCAGCAGCCAAGACGGTTTAAGTGGCTACACCTTC. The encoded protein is CASSQDGLSGYTF.

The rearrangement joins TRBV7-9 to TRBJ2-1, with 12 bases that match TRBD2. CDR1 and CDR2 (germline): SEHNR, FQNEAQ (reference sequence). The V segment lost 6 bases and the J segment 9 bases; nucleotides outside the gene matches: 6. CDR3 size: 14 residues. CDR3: CASRSSGGEVEQFF. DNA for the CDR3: TGTGCCAGCAGGTCTAGCGGGGGGGAGGTTGAGCAGTTCTTC.

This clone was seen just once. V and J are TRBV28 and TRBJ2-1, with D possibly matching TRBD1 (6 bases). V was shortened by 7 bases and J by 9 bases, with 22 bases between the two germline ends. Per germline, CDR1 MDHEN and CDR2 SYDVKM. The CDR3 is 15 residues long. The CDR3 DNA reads TGTGCCAGCAAACCCGTGGGCAGGGGAACAGGTGAGCAGTTCTTC. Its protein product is CASKPVGRGTGEQFF. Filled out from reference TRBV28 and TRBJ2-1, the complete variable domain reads DVKVTQSSRYLVKRTGEKVFLECVQDMDHENMFWYRQDPGLGLRLIYFSYDVKMKEKGDIPEGYSVSREKKERFSLILESASTNQTSMYLCASKPVGRGTGEQFFGPGTRLTVL.

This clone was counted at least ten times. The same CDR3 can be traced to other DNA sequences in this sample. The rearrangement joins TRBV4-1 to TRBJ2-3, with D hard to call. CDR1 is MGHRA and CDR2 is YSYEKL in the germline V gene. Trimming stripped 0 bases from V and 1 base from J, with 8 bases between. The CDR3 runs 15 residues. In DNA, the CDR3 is TGCGCCAGCAGCCAAGAGGGCGCGCGCACAGATACGCAGTATTTT. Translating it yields CASSQEGARTDTQYF.

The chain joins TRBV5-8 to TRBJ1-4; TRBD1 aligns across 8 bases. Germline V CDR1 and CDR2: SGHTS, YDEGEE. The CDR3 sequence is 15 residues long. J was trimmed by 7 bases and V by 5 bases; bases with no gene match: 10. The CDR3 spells CASRNIRGPGEKLFF. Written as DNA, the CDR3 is TGTGCCAGCAGAAACATCAGGGGGCCGGGTGAAAAACTGTTTTTT.

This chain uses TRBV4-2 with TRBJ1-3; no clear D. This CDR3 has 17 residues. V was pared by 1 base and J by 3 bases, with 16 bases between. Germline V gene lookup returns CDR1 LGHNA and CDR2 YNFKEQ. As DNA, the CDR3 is TGTGCCAGCAGCCAAGTGGGAGGGCTCCCTAGTGGAAACACCATATATTTT. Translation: CASSQVGGLPSGNTIYF.

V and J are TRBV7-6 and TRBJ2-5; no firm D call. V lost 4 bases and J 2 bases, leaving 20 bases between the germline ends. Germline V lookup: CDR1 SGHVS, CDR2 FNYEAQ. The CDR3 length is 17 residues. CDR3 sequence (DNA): TGTGCCAGCAGCTATAGCATATCAACGGCCCTACAAGAGACCCAGTACTTC. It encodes CASSYSISTALQETQYF.

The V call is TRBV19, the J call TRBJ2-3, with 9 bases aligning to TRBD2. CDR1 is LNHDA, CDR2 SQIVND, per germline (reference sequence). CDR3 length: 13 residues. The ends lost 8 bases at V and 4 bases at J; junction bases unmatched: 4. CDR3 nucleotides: TGTGCCAGTGGGGCGGGGGGGCCAGATACGCAGTATTTT. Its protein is CASGAGGPDTQYF.

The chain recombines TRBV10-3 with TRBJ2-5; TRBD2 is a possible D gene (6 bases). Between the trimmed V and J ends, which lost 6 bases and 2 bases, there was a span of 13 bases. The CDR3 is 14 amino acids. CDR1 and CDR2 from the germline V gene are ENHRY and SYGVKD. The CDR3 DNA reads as TGTGCCATCAGCCCTAGCGCCGATCAAGAGACCCAGTACTTC. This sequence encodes CAISPSADQETQYF.

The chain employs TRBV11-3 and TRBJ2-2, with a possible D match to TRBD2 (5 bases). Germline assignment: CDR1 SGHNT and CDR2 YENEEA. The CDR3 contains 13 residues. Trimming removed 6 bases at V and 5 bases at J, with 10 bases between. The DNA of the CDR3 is TGTGCCAGCAGAGGAGGCGGGACCGGGGAGCTGTTTTTT. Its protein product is CASRGGGTGELFF.